These T cell receptor beta chains were read from a single sample in a study of blood T cells in healthy people across ages. TCRdb passed the 5' RACE reads through MiXCR, listing each CDR3 protein once. The sample lists under 800,000 distinct CDR3 sequences; around 20% were seen once. Sample: blood. Source of these receptors: a man in his 70s in good health. CDR3s include the opening cysteine and the closing phenylalanine or tryptophan. A D gene is named only where the DNA matches it firmly. Size is omitted from some rows. Given values are once, few, many or a class for expanded clones.

J gene,D gene,clone size,V gene,CDR3 DNA,CDR3 protein
TRBJ2-4,NA,NA,TRBV27,TGTGCCAGCAGTCCAAGAGGTACAAGGCAGTACTTC,CASSPRGTRQYF
TRBJ2-3,NA,few,TRBV9,TGTGCCAGCAGCGTAGGCGCGGATGACTTCACAGATACGCAGTATTTT,CASSVGADDFTDTQYF
TRBJ2-5,TRBD1,few,TRBV5-1,TGCGCCAGCAGCCCCGCGGGACAGGGGTCAGAGACCCAGTACTTC,CASSPAGQGSETQYF
TRBJ2-7,TRBD2,few,TRBV20-1,TGCAGTGCTAGAGATCGGGGCGGGAGGGTATACGAGCAGTACTTC,CSARDRGGRVYEQYF
TRBJ2-5,TRBD2,many,TRBV5-1,TGCGCCAGCAGCTTGGAGGTAGCGGGAGGATTTGAGACCCAGTACTTC,CASSLEVAGGFETQYF
TRBJ2-2,NA,few,TRBV7-6,TGTGCCAGCAGCTTCGAGATTTTGAGGAACACCGGGGAGCTGTTTTTT,CASSFEILRNTGELFF
TRBJ2-7,TRBD1,few,TRBV10-3,TGTGCCATCAGTGAAGGACAGGGTATCTACGAGCAGTACTTC,CAISEGQGIYEQYF
TRBJ1-1,NA,many,TRBV5-1,TGCGCCAGCAGCGCCGGACCGGAAGCTTTCTTT,CASSAGPEAFF
TRBJ2-7,TRBD1,few,TRBV7-3,TGTGCCAGCAGCCTAGGACAGGGCTACTCCTACGAGCAGTACTTC,CASSLGQGYSYEQYF
TRBJ2-1,TRBD1,NA,TRBV12-3/TRBV12-4,TGTGCCAGCAGTTCCACGGACAGGGATTTCTACAATGAGCAGTTCTTC,CASSSTDRDFYNEQFF
TRBJ1-6,NA,NA,TRBV6-6,TGTGCCAGCAGCCCGGGACAACGGTCACCCCTCCACTTT,CASSPGQRSPLHF